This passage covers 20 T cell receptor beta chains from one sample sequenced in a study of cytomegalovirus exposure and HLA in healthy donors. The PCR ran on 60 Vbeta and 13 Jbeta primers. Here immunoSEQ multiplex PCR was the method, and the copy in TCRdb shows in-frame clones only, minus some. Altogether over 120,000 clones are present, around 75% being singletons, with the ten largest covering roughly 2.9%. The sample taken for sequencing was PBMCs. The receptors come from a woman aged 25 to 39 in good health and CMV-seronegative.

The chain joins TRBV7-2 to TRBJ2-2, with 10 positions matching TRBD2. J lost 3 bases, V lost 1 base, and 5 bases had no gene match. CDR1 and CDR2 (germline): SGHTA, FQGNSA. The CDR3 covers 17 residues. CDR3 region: CASSLDVTSGYTGELFF. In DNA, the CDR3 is TGTGCCAGCAGCTTAGATGTGACTAGCGGGTACACCGGGGAGCTGTTTTTT.

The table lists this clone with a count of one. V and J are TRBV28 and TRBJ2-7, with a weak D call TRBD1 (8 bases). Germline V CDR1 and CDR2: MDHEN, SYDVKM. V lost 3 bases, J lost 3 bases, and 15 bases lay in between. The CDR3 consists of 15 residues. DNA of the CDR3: TGTGCCAGCAGTTTTTCAGGGGGCGGGGGCTACGAGCAGTACTTC. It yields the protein CASSFSGGGGYEQYF.

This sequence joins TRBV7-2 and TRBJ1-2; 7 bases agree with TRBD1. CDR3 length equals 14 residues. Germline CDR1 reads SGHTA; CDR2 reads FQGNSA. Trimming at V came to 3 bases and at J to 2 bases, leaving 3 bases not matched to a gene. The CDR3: CASSLDRRNYGYTF. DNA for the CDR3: TGTGCCAGCAGCTTGGACAGGAGGAACTATGGCTACACCTTC. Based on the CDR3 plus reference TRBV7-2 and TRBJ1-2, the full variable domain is GAGVSQSPSNKVTEKGKDVELRCDPISGHTALYWYRQSLGQGLEFLIYFQGNSAPDKSGLPSDRFSAERTGGSVSTLTIQRTQQEDSAVYLCASSLDRRNYGYTFGSGTRLTVV.

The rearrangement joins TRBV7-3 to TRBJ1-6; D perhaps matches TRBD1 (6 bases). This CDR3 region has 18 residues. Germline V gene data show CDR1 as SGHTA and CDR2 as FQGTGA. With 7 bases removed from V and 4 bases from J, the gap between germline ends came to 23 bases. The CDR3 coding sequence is TGTGCCAGCAACCCACCCCCCAACCCGGACAGTTATAATTCACCCCTCCACTTT. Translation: CASNPPPNPDSYNSPLHF. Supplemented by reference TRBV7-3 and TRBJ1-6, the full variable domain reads GAGVSQTPSNKVTEKGKYVELRCDPISGHTALYWYRQSLGQGPEFLIYFQGTGAADDSGLPNDRFFAVRPEGSVSTLKIQRTERGDSAVYLCASNPPPNPDSYNSPLHFGNGTRLTVT.

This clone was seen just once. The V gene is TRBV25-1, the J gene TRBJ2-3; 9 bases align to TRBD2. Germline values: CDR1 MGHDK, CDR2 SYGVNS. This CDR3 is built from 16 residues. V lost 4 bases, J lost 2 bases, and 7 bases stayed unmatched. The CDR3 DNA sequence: TGTGCCAGCAGTGGCGCCCTAGCGGGACTCACAGATACGCAGTATTTT. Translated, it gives CASSGALAGLTDTQYF.

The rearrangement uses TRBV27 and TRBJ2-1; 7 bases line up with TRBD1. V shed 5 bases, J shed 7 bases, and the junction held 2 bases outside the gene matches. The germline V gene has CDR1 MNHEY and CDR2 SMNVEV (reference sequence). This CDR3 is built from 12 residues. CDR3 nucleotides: TGTGCCAGCAGTACACAGGGGAATGAGCAGTTCTTC. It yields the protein CASSTQGNEQFF.

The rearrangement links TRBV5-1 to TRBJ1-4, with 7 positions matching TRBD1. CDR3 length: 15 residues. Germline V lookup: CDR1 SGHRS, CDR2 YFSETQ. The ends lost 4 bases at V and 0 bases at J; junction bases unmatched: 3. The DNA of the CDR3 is TGCGCCAGCAGCGCCGGGACAGCAACTAATGAAAAACTGTTTTTT. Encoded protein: CASSAGTATNEKLFF.

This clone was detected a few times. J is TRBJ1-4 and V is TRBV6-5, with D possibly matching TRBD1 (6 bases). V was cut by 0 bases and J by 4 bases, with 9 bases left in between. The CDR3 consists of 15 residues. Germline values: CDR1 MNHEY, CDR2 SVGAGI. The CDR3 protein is CASSYSRRGNEKLFF. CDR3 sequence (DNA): TGTGCCAGCAGTTACTCGCGCAGGGGTAATGAAAAACTGTTTTTT.

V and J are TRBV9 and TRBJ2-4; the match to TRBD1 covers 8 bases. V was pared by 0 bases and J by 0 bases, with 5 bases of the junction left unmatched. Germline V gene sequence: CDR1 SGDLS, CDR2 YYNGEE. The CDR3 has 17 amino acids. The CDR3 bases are TGTGCCAGCAGCGTAGCAGACAGGGGTAAAGCCAAAAACATTCAGTACTTC. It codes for CASSVADRGKAKNIQYF.

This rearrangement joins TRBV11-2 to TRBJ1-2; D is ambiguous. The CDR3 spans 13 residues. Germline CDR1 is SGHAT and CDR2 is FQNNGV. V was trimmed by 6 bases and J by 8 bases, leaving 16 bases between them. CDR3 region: CASSQRTGGGYTF. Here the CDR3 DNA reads TGTGCCAGCAGTCAAAGGACGGGAGGAGGCTACACCTTC.

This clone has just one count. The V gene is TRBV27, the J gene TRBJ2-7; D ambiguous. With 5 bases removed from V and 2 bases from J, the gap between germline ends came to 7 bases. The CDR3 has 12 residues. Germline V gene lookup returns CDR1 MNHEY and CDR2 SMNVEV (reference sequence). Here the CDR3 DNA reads TGTGCCAGCAGTCCGTCCCCCTACGAGCAGTACTTC. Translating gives CASSPSPYEQYF.

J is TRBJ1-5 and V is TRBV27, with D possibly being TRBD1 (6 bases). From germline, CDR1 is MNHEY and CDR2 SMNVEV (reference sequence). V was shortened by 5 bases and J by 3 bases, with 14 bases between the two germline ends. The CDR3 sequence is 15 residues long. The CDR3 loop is CASSTLQGPNQPQHF. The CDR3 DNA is TGTGCCAGCAGTACTCTACAGGGCCCCAATCAGCCCCAGCATTTT.

CDR3 sequence reads: CATKRDQFNEQFF. In nucleotides, the CDR3 is TGTGCCACAAAGCGGGACCAATTCAATGAGCAGTTCTTC. The chain couples TRBV27 to TRBJ2-1, with 7 bases fitting TRBD2. In germline, CDR1 is MNHEY, CDR2 SMNVEV (reference sequence). J was trimmed by 6 bases and V by 10 bases; bases with no gene match: 9. The CDR3 has 13 residues.

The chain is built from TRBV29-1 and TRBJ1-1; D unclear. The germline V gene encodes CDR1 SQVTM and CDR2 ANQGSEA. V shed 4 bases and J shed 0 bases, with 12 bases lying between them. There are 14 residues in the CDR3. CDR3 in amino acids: CSVGQAAVNTEAFF. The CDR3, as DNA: TGCAGCGTTGGGCAGGCAGCGGTGAACACTGAAGCTTTCTTT. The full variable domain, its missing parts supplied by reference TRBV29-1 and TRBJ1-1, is SAVISQKPSRDICQRGTSLTIQCQVDSQVTMMFWYRQQPGQSLTLIATANQGSEATYESGFVIDKFPISRPNLTFSTLTVSNMSPEDSSIYLCSVGQAAVNTEAFFGQGTRLTVV.

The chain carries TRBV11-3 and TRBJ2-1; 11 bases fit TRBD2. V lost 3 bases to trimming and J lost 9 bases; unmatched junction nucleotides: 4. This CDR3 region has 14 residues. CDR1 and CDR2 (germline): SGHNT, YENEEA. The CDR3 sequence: CASSFSGGAREQFF. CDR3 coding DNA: TGTGCCAGCAGCTTTAGCGGGGGGGCTCGTGAGCAGTTCTTC.

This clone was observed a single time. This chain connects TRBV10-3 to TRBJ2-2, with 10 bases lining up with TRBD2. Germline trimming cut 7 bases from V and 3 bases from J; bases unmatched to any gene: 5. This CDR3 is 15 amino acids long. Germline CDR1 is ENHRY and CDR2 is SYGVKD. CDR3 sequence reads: CAIKLAGADTGELFF. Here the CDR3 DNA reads TGTGCCATCAAGCTAGCGGGGGCTGACACCGGGGAGCTGTTTTTT.

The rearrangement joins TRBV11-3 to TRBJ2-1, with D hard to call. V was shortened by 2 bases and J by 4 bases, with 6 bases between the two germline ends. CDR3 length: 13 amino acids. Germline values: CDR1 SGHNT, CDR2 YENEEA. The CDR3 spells CASSLNRYNEQFF. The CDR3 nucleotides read TGTGCCAGCAGCTTAAACAGATACAATGAGCAGTTCTTC.

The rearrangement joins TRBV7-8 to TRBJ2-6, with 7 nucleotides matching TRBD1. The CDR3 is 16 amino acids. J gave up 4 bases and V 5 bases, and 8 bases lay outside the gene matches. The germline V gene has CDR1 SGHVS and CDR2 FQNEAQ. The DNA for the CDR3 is TGTGCCAGCAGCGGCCCGACAGGGTTCGGGGCCAACGTCCTGACTTTC. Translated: CASSGPTGFGANVLTF.

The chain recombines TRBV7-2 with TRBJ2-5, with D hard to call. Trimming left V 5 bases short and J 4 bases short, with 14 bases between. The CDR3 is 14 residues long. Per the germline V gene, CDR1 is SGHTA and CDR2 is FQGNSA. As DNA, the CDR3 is TGTGCCAGCAGCCAAGTCCGGGTTGGAGAGACCCAGTACTTC. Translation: CASSQVRVGETQYF.

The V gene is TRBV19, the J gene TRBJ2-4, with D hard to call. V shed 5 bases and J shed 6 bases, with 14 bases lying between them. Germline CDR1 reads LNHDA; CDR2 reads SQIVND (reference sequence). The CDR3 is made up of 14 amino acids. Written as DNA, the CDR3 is TGTGCCAGTAGTGTGACACCGTCGGTAAACATTCAGTACTTC. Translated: CASSVTPSVNIQYF.